Here is one TCR beta chain with its context. Its specificity is unknown. The record originates from a study of CD8 T cells in Susac syndrome. Across the whole study: When blood was drawn, the patients with Susac syndrome were therapy-naive, on corticosteroids, or on intravenous immunoglobulin alone. Regarding the study as a whole: Within total CD8+ repertoires, approximately 15 Susac-specific public clones were found, and within CD8+ TEMRA repertoires, about 5. As the study acknowledged, the number of individuals who were part of its TCR sequencing and HLA analysis was relatively small.

Isolation of CD8+ and CD4+ T cells was performed negatively, whereas enrichment of TEMRA cells was done by FACS. The CDR3 length is 11 residues. From germline, CDR1 is SEHNR and CDR2 FQNEAQ (reference sequence). Trimming left V 6 bases short and J 11 bases short, with 13 bases between. Reverse transcription of roughly 0.45 to 1 ug RNA used random hexamers. MiXCR, run by TCRdb on the immunoSEQ multiplex PCR reads, gives a single entry per CDR3 protein. The sample contains about 80,000 distinct CDR3 sequences, 95% to 96% of which appear only once. The specimen sequenced was CD8+ T cells from PBMCs. The chain uses TRBV7-9 and TRBJ1-2; D gene unclear. The sequence came from a human donor with Susac syndrome. CDR3 DNA: TGTGCCAGCAGTGTCGACGGCCCTTACACCTTC. It is translated as CASSVDGPYTF.